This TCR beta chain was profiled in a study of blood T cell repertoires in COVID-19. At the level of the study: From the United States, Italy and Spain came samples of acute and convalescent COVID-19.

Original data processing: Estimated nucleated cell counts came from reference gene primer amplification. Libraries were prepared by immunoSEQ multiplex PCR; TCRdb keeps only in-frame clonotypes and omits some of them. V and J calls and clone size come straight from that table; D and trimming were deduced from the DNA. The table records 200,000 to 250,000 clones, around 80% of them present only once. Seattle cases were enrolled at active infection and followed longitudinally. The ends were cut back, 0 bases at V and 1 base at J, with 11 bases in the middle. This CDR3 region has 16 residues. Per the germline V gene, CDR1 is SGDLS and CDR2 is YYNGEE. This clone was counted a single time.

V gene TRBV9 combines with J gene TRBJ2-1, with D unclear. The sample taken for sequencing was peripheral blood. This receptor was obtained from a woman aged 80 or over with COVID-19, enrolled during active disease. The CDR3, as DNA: TGTGCCAGCAGCGTAGAATCCGCGGTTTCCTACAATGAGCAGTTCTTC. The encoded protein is CASSVESAVSYNEQFF.